Described below is a single TCR beta chain sequence and its context. This entry belongs to a study of T cells in Graves' hyperthyroidism and ophthalmopathy. If no ophthalmopathy progression occurred within 18 months, Graves' hyperthyroidism was stable. RNA transcripts were the template for amplifying TCR beta CDR3 regions. HTBI primers were employed in a first-round RT-PCR of the TCR CDR3. One entry per CDR3 protein results from TCRdb running MiXCR on the multiplex PCR reads. The sample includes 450,000 to 650,000 distinct CDR3 sequences, under 25% of them seen just once. This CDR3 contains 13 residues. The junction had 5 bases not matched to a gene; V was cut back by 4 bases and J by 6 bases. Germline assignment: CDR1 MNHEY and CDR2 SVGAGI.

Sequenced: blood. The sequence was obtained from a young man with Graves' hyperthyroidism. V and J are TRBV6-5 and TRBJ1-2; TRBD1 agrees at 7 bases. CDR3 nucleotide sequence: TGTGCCAGCAGTTCCGGACAGGCGAATGGCTACACCTTC. This sequence encodes CASSSGQANGYTF.